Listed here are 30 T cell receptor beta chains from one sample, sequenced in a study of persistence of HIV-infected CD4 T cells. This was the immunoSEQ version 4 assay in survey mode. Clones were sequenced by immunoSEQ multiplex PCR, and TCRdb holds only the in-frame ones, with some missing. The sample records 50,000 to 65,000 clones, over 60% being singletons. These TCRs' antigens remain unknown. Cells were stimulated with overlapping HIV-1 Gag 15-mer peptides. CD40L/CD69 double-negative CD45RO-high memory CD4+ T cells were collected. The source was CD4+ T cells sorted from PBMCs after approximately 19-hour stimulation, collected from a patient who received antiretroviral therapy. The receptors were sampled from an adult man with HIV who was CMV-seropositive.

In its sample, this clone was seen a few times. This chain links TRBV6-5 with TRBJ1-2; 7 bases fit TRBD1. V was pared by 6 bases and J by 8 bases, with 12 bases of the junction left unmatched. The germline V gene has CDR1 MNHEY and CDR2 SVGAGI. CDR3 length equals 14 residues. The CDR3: CASRHGNRGLGYTF. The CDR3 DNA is TGTGCCAGCAGGCATGGGAACAGGGGCCTCGGCTACACCTTC.

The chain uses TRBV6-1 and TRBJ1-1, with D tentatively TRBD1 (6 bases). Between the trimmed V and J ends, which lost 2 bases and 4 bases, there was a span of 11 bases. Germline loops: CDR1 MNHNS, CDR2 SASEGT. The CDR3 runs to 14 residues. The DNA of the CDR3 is TGTGCCAGCAGTGAAAGGCTAGGGGGCACTGAAGCTTTCTTT. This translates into CASSERLGGTEAFF.

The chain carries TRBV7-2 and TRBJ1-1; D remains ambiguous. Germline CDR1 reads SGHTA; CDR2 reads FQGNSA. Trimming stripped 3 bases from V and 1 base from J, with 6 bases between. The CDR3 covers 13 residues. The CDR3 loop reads CASSFTRNTEAFF. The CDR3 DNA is TGTGCCAGCAGCTTCACCCGGAACACTGAAGCTTTCTTT. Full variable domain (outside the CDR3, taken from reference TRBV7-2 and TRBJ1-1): GAGVSQSPSNKVTEKGKDVELRCDPISGHTALYWYRQSLGQGLEFLIYFQGNSAPDKSGLPSDRFSAERTGGSVSTLTIQRTQQEDSAVYLCASSFTRNTEAFFGQGTRLTVV.

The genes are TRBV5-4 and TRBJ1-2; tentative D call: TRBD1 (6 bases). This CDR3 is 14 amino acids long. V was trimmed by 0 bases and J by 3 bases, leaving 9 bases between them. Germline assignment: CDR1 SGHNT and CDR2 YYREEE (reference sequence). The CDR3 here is CASSLGGADYGYTF. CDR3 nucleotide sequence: TGTGCCAGCAGCTTGGGGGGGGCAGACTATGGCTACACCTTC.

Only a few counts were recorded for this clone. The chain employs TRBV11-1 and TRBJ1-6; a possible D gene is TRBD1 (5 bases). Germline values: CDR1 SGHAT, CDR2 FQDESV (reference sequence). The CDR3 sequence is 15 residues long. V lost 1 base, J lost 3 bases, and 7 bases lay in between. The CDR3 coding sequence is TGTGCCAGCAGCTTAGGGGGACTCTATAATTCACCCCTCCACTTT. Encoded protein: CASSLGGLYNSPLHF.

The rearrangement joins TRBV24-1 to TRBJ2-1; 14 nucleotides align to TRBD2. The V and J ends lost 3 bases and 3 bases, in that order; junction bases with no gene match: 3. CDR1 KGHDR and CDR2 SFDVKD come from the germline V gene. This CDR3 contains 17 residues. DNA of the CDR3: TGTGCCACCAGTGATGGGACTAGCGGGGGTAACTACAATGAGCAGTTCTTC. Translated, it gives CATSDGTSGGNYNEQFF.

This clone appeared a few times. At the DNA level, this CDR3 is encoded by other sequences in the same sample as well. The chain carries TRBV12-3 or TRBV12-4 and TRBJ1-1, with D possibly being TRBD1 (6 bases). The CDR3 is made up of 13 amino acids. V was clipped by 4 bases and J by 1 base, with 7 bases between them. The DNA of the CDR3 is TGTGCCAGCAGTTCGACAGGGAACACTGAAGCTTTCTTT. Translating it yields CASSSTGNTEAFF.

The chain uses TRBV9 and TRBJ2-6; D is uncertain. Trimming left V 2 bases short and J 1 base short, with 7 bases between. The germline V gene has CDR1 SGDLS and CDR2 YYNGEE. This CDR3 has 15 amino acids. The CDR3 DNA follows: TGTGCCAGCAGCGTTACCCCGTCTGGGGCCAACGTCCTGACTTTC. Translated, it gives CASSVTPSGANVLTF.

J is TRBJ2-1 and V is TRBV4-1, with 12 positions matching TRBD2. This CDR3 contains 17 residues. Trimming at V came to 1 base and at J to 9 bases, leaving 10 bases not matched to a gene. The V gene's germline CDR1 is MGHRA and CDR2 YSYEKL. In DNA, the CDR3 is TGCGCCAGCAGCCAAGGCCCTGCTAGCGGGGGGGCCAGTGAGCAGTTCTTC. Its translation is CASSQGPASGGASEQFF.

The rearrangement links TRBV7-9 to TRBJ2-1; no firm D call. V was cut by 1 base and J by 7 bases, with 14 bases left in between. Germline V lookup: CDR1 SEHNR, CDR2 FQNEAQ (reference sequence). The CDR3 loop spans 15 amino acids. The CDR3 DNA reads TGTGCCAGCAGCTTAGGGATTAATCGCCCGAATGAGCAGTTCTTC. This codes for CASSLGINRPNEQFF.

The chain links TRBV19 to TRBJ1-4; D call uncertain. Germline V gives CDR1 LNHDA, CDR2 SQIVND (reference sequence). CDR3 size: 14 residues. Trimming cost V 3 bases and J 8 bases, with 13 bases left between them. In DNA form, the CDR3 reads TGTGCCAGTAGTATCGCCGGGCGTCAAGAAAAACTGTTTTTT. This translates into CASSIAGRQEKLFF.

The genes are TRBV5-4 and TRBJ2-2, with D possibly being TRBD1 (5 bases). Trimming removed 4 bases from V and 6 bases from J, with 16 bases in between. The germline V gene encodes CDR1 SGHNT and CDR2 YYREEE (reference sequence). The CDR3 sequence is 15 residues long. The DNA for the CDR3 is TGTGCCAGCAGCAGAAGGGGTAGAGAGTCCGGGGAGCTGTTTTTT. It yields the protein CASSRRGRESGELFF.

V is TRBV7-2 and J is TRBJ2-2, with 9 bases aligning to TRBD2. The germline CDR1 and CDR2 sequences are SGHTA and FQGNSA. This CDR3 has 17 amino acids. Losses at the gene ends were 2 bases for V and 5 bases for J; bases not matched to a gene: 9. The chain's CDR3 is CASSLTSSGVSTGELFF. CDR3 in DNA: TGTGCCAGCAGCTTAACCTCTAGCGGGGTATCAACCGGGGAGCTGTTTTTT.

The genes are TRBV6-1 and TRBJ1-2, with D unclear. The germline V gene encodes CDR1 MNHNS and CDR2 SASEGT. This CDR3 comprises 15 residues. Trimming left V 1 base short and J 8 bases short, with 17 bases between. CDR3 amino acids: CASSEGWSGSSGYTF. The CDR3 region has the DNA TGTGCCAGCAGTGAAGGGTGGTCGGGCAGCTCGGGCTACACCTTC.

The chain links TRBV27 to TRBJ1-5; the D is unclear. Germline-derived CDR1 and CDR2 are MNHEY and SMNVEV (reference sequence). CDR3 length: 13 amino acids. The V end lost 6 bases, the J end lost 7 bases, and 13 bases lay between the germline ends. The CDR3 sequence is CASRSFHGQPQHF. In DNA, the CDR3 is TGTGCCAGCAGGTCTTTCCATGGCCAGCCCCAGCATTTT.

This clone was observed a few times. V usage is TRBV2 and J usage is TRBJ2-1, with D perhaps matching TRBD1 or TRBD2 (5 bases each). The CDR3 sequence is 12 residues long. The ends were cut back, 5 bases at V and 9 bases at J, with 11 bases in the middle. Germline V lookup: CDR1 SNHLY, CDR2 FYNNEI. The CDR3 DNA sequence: TGTGCCAGCAGTTTGGGACGGCCTGAGCAGTTCTTC. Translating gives CASSLGRPEQFF. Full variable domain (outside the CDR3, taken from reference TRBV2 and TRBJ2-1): EPEVTQTPSHQVTQMGQEVILRCVPISNHLYFYWYRQILGQKVEFLVSFYNNEISEKSEIFDDQFSVERPDGSNFTLKIRSTKLEDSAMYFCASSLGRPEQFFGPGTRLTVL.

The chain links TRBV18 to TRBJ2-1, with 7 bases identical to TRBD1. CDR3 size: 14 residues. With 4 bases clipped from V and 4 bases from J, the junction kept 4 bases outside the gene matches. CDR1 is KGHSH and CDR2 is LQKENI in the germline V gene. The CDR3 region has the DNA TGTGCCAGCTCACGCCAGGACAGGTACAATGAGCAGTTCTTC. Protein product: CASSRQDRYNEQFF.

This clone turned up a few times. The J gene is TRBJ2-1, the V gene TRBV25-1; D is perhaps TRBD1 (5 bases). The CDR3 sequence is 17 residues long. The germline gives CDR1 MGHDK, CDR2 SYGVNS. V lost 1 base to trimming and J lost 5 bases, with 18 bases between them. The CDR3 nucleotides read TGTGCCAGCAGTGAATTAAGGGGCCCGGACGTAGACAATGAGCAGTTCTTC. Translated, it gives CASSELRGPDVDNEQFF.

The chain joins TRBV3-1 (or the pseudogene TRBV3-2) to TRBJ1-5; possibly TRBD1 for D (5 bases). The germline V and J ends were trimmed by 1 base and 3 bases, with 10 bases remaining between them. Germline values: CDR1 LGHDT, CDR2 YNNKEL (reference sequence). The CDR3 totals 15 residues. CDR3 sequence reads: CASSQGGRYNQPQHF. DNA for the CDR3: TGTGCCAGCAGCCAAGGGGGCAGGTACAATCAGCCCCAGCATTTT.

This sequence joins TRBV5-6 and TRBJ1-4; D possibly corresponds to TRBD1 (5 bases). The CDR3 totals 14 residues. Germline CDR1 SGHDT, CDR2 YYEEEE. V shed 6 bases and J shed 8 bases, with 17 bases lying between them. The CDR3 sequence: CASTRLGQQEKLFF. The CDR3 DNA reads TGTGCCAGCACCAGATTGGGGCAGCAAGAAAAACTGTTTTTT.

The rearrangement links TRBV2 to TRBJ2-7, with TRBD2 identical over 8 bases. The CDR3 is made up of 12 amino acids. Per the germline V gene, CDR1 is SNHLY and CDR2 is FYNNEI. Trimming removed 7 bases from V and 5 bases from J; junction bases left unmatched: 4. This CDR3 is CASKLAVNEQYF. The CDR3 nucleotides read TGTGCCAGCAAACTAGCGGTAAACGAGCAGTACTTC.

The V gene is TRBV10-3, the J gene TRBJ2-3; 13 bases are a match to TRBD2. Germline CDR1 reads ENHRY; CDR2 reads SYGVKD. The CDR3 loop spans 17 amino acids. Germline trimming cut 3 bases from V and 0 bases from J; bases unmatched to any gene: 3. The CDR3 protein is CAISETSGGASTDTQYF. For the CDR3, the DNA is TGTGCCATCAGTGAAACTAGCGGGGGGGCAAGCACAGATACGCAGTATTTT.

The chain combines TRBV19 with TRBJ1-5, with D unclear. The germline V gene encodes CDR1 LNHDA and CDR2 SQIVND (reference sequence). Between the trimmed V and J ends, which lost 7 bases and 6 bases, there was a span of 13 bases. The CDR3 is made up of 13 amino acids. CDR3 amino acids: CASIRTAGQPQHF. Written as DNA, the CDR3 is TGTGCCAGTATTAGAACAGCCGGTCAGCCCCAGCATTTT.

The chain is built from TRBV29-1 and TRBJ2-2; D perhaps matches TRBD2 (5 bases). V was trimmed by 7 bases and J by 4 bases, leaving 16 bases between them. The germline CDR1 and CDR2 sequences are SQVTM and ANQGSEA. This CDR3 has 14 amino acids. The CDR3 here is CSARELEGTGELFF. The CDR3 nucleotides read TGCAGCGCGAGGGAGCTTGAGGGCACCGGGGAGCTGTTTTTT.

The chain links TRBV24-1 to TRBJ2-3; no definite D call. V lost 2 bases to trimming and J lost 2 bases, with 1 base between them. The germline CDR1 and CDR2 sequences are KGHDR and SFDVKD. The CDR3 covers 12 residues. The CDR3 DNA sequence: TGTGCCACCAGTGATTCCACAGATACGCAGTATTTT. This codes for CATSDSTDTQYF.

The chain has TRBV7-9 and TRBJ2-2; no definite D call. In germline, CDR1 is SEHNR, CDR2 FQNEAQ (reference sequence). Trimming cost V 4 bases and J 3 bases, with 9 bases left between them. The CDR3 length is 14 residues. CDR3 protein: CASSSAAYTGELFF. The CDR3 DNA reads TGTGCCAGCAGCTCAGCAGCGTACACCGGGGAGCTGTTTTTT. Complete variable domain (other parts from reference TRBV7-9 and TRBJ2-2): DTGVSQNPRHKITKRGQNVTFRCDPISEHNRLYWYRQTLGQGPEFLTYFQNEAQLEKSRLLSDRFSAERPKGSFSTLEIQRTEQGDSAMYLCASSSAAYTGELFFGEGSRLTVL.

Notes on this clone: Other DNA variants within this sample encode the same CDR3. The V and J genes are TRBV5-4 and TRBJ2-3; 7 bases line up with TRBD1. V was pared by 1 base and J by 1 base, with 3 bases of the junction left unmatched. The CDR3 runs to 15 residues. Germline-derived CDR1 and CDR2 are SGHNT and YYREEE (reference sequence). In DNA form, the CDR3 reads TGTGCCAGCAGCTTGCCCGGACAGGGCACAGATACGCAGTATTTT. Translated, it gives CASSLPGQGTDTQYF.

The CDR3 is CASSYGQGKYNEQFF. The CDR3 DNA is TGTGCCAGCAGTTACGGACAGGGAAAATACAATGAGCAGTTCTTC. The chain links TRBV6-5 to TRBJ2-1; 8 nucleotides match TRBD1. The CDR3 spans 15 residues. J lost 4 bases, V lost 2 bases, and 4 bases had no gene match. Germline CDR1 and CDR2: MNHEY and SVGAGI.

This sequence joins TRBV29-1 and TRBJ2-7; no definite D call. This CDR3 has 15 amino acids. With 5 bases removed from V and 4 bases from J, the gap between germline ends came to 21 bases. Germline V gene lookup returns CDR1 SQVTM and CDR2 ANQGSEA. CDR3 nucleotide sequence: TGCAGCGTTCTGACGGACCCAAGGAAGAGGTACGAGCAGTACTTC. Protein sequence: CSVLTDPRKRYEQYF.

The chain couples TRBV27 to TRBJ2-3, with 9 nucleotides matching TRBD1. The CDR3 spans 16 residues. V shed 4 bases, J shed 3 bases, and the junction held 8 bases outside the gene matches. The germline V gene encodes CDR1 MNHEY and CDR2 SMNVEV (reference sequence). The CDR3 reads CASSSLGTGRTDTQYF. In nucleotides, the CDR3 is TGTGCCAGCAGTTCCCTGGGGACAGGGAGGACAGATACGCAGTATTTT.